This T cell receptor (beta chain) stems from a study of beta chain features in type 1 diabetes. As every portion of the isolated RNA was reverse transcribed, the sequencing read expressed TCRB transcripts. Naive, central memory and regulatory T cell samples averaged around 3.5 million immunoSEQ reads each. Libraries were prepared by immunoSEQ multiplex PCR; TCRdb keeps only in-frame clonotypes and omits some of them. The profile shows around 710,000 clones, around 12% of them singletons. The CDR3 length is 16 residues. The germline gives CDR1 KGHSH, CDR2 LQKENI. The junction had 7 bases not matched to a gene; V was cut back by 0 bases and J by 7 bases. This clone was found a few times. The antigen remains undetermined. Study findings and constraints: Among all four CD4+ subsets, Type 1 diabetes patients had TCRB CDR3s that were moderately but significantly shorter. In type 1 diabetes patients, VDJ junctions had fewer insertions; deletions at these junctions were more frequent.

Cell sorting via CD45RO/CCR7/CD25/CD127/CD95/CD27 was performed to obtain CD4+ naive, central memory, regulatory and stem cell-like memory cells. Populations isolated by sorting all had purity greater than 95%. The chain joins TRBV18 to TRBJ2-3; TRBD2 matches 10 bases. Material for sequencing was naive CD4+ T cells from blood. This sequence was found in a man in his thirties or forties with type 1 diabetes. In DNA form, the CDR3 reads TGTGCCAGCTCACCACCGTCGGGACTAGCGATGAATACGCAGTATTTT. This translates into CASSPPSGLAMNTQYF.